Below, one T cell receptor (beta chain) is given with its context. Antigen unknown. RNA transcripts were the template for amplifying TCR beta CDR3 regions. The TCR CDR3 first-round RT-PCR relied on the HTBI primer set. TCRdb re-called the multiplex PCR reads through MiXCR, storing one row per CDR3 protein. The sample carries 500,000 to 650,000 distinct CDR3 sequences, just under 20% recorded once. This specimen comes from a study of T cells in Graves' hyperthyroidism and ophthalmopathy. Diagnostic decisions used clinical symptoms, serum thyroxine and TRAb, thyroid ultrasound and orbital computed tomography. Study-level points and caveats: Researchers found most expanded thyroid clonotypes above 0.001 in blood as well. Median prediction lead before ophthalmopathy onset was 5 to 7.5 months with the model.

CDR3 length equals 15 residues. Per germline, CDR1 SQVTM and CDR2 ANQGSEA. The rearrangement joins TRBV29-1 to TRBJ1-2, with no clear D. The sequence was collected from a man aged 40-50 years with Graves' ophthalmopathy. What was sequenced was blood. CDR3 in DNA: TGCAACGCTCTAGCCCGGGAAGGCTCTAACTATGGCTACACCTTC. Protein product: CNALAREGSNYGYTF.